Sequencing of this T cell receptor beta chain was carried out in a study of blood T cells in healthy people across ages. Points from the study as a whole: CMV status of donors was unknown, possibly confounding expanded clonotype changes. PBMC samples, being unsorted, prevented any conclusive comparison of naive and antigen-experienced cells. Diversity estimates drawn from one million T cells were deemed underestimates.

CDR1 MDHEN and CDR2 SYDVKM come from the germline V gene. The CDR3 is 13 residues long. Worth noting for this clonotype: Its antigen is unidentified. Relative to the germline gene, one junction end is altered; a read error may explain this.

Alongside a J-beta primer mix, a sample-barcoded 5' primer served in a second PCR lasting about 7 to 12 cycles. TCRdb analysed the 5' RACE reads with MiXCR anew, one entry per CDR3 protein. The data show 870,000 or so distinct CDR3 sequences, 29% seen once. The chain is built from TRBV28 and TRBJ1-1; D not certain. The specimen sequenced was blood. This sequence was found in a woman of 80 years or more in good health. CDR3 in amino acids: CANSLNRNTEAFF. CDR3 in DNA: TGTGCCAACAGTTTAAACAGGAACACTGAAGCTTTCTTT.